The rows below give T cell receptor beta chains drawn from one sample of a study of CD8 T cells in Susac syndrome. TCRdb itself ran the immunoSEQ multiplex PCR reads through MiXCR, one entry per CDR3 protein. The table includes some 130,000 distinct CDR3 sequences, 80% to 85% detected once. Specimen: CD8+ T cells from PBMCs. These receptors all come from a human donor with multiple sclerosis. Both conserved end residues are part of each CDR3. The D gene is left open where the match is weak. Clone sizes are given selectively: once, few, many, or a class where the clone is expanded.

size: NA
J: TRBJ1-2
V: TRBV7-9
D: NA
DNA: TGTGCCAGCAGTTCCGGGGGGGCCGGTAAGGATGGCTACACCTTC
CDR3: CASSSGGAGKDGYTF

size: few
J: TRBJ2-1
V: TRBV6-5
D: NA
DNA: TGTGCCAGCAGTTCTAGCTTCCCCTCCTACAATGAGCAGTTCTTC
CDR3: CASSSSFPSYNEQFF

size: NA
J: TRBJ2-1
V: TRBV12-3/TRBV12-4
D: NA
DNA: TGTGCCAGCGGACGCCGGAGGGAGTCCTACAATGAGCAGTTCTTC
CDR3: CASGRRRESYNEQFF

size: NA
J: TRBJ2-1
V: TRBV15
D: TRBD1
DNA: TGTGCCACCAGCAGAGATCGGGACAGTTACAATGAGCAGTTCTTC
CDR3: CATSRDRDSYNEQFF

size: NA
J: TRBJ2-4
V: TRBV9
D: NA
DNA: TGTGCCAGCAGCGACAAGACAGGGACTCAAAACATTCAGTACTTC
CDR3: CASSDKTGTQNIQYF

size: few
J: TRBJ2-2
V: TRBV19
D: TRBD2
DNA: TGTGCCAGTAGAATCGGGGGAGGGCCCGGGGAGCTGTTTTTT
CDR3: CASRIGGGPGELFF

size: NA
J: TRBJ1-1
V: TRBV20-1
D: NA
DNA: TGCAGTGCTAGACCCCTCGACAGGTATGAAGCTTTCTTT
CDR3: CSARPLDRYEAFF

size: NA
J: TRBJ1-2
V: TRBV5-4
D: TRBD1
DNA: TGTGCCAGCAGCTTTTGGGGGACAGCGTATGGCTACACCTTC
CDR3: CASSFWGTAYGYTF

size: NA
J: TRBJ1-1
V: TRBV6-2/TRBV6-3
D: NA
DNA: TGTGCCAGCAGTTACTCGAGTCGGGGAGACACTGAAGCTTTCTTT
CDR3: CASSYSSRGDTEAFF

size: few
J: TRBJ1-5
V: TRBV12-3/TRBV12-4
D: NA
DNA: TGTGCCAGCAGTTTATACTTAACAGGAGGCCCCGATCAGCCCCAGCATTTT
CDR3: CASSLYLTGGPDQPQHF

size: once
J: TRBJ1-1
V: TRBV4-1
D: NA
DNA: TGCGCCAGCAGCCAAGGGCGAGGGAACACTGAAGCTTTCTTT
CDR3: CASSQGRGNTEAFF

size: NA
J: TRBJ2-1
V: TRBV27
D: TRBD1
DNA: TGTGCCAGCAGGGGACAGGGGGGTTTAGGGACCTACAATGAGCAGTTCTTC
CDR3: CASRGQGGLGTYNEQFF

size: NA
J: TRBJ1-1
V: TRBV20-1
D: NA
DNA: TGCAGTGCTAGAGAATTTGGGGCCGGTGAAGCTTTCTTT
CDR3: CSAREFGAGEAFF

size: NA
J: TRBJ2-5
V: TRBV3-1
D: NA
DNA: TGTGCCAGCAGCCATTGGGACGGGACCCAAGAGACCCAGTACTTC
CDR3: CASSHWDGTQETQYF

size: NA
J: TRBJ2-3
V: TRBV24-1
D: NA
DNA: TGTGCCACCAGTGATTCTGCCGCGGGCGATACGCAGTATTTT
CDR3: CATSDSAAGDTQYF

size: NA
J: TRBJ1-4
V: TRBV5-6
D: NA
DNA: TGTGCCAGCAGCTTCAGCCAGAAAAAACTGTTTTTT
CDR3: CASSFSQKKLFF

size: NA
J: TRBJ1-5
V: TRBV6-1
D: NA
DNA: TGTGCCACCCTGGGGCAGGGCAAGTGGAGGCAGCCCCAGCATTTT
CDR3: CATLGQGKWRQPQHF

size: NA
J: TRBJ2-3
V: TRBV5-6
D: TRBD2
DNA: TGTGCCAGCAGCTTGGGAACTAGCGGGCCAACCACAGATACGCAGTATTTT
CDR3: CASSLGTSGPTTDTQYF

size: NA
J: TRBJ2-1
V: TRBV30
D: NA
DNA: TGTGCCTGGAGAGATATGGGTGGTTCCTACAATGAGCAGCTCTTC
CDR3: CAWRDMGGSYNEQLF

size: NA
J: TRBJ1-1
V: TRBV19
D: NA
DNA: TGTGCCACGAGGGCTTCCAAGAACACTGAAGCTTTCTTT
CDR3: CATRASKNTEAFF

size: NA
J: TRBJ2-2
V: TRBV6-2/TRBV6-3
D: TRBD2
DNA: TGTGCCAGCAGTCCCTGGCTAGCGGGAATGATCGGGGAGCTGTTTTTT
CDR3: CASSPWLAGMIGELFF

size: NA
J: TRBJ2-1
V: TRBV6-5
D: TRBD2
DNA: TGTGCCAGCAGTTACTCAACTAGCGCCGACAATGAGCAGTTCTTC
CDR3: CASSYSTSADNEQFF

size: NA
J: TRBJ1-5
V: TRBV12-3/TRBV12-4
D: TRBD1
DNA: TGTGCCAGCAGTTCGGACAGGGGGAATCAGCCCCAGCATTTT
CDR3: CASSSDRGNQPQHF

size: NA
J: TRBJ2-2
V: TRBV29-1
D: NA
DNA: TGCAGCGTTCAAGGGGGGTACACCGGGGAGCTGTTTTTT
CDR3: CSVQGGYTGELFF

size: NA
J: TRBJ1-2
V: TRBV19
D: NA
DNA: TGTGCCAGTAGCACGACAGGAGCCTATGGCTACACCTTC
CDR3: CASSTTGAYGYTF

size: NA
J: TRBJ1-5
V: TRBV20-1
D: NA
DNA: TGCAGTGCTAGCCCGACAGCGGATAGCAATCAGCCCCAGCATTTT
CDR3: CSASPTADSNQPQHF